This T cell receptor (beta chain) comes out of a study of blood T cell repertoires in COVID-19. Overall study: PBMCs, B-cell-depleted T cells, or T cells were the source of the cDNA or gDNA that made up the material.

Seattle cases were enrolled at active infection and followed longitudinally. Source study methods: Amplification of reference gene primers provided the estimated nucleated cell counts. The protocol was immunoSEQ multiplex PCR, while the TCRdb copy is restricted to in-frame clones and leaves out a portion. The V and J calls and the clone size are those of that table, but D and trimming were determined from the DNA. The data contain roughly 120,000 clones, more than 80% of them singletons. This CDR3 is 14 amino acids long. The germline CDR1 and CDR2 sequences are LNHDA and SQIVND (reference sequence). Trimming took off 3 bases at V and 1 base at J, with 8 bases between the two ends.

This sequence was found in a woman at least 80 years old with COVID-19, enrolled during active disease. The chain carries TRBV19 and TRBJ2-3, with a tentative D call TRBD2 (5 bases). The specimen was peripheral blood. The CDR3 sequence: CASSIARGTDTQYF. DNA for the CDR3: TGTGCCAGTAGTATCGCGCGGGGCACAGATACGCAGTATTTT.